This TCR beta chain is from a study of T cells in Graves' hyperthyroidism and ophthalmopathy. Trimming took 4 bases from V and 4 from J, leaving 10 bases between them. The CDR3 covers 12 residues. Germline V CDR1 and CDR2: SQVTM, ANQGSEA. Researchers amplified the TCR beta CDR3 regions from RNA transcripts. The HTBI set primed first-round TCR CDR3 RT-PCR. TCRdb itself ran the multiplex PCR reads through MiXCR, one entry per CDR3 protein. Of roughly 300,000 distinct CDR3 sequences detected, around a quarter appear once; the ten largest clones hold about 30%. This clonotype was found many times. The diagnoses drew upon clinical symptoms, serum thyroxine and TRAb, thyroid ultrasound and orbital computed tomography.

V gene TRBV29-1 combines with J gene TRBJ2-5; D not certain. The TCR originated in a man aged 35 to 55 with Graves' hyperthyroidism that later progressed to Graves' ophthalmopathy. Sequenced sample: blood. In nucleotides, the CDR3 is TGCAGCGTTGTTTACTACAGAGAGACCCAGTACTTC. It yields the protein CSVVYYRETQYF.